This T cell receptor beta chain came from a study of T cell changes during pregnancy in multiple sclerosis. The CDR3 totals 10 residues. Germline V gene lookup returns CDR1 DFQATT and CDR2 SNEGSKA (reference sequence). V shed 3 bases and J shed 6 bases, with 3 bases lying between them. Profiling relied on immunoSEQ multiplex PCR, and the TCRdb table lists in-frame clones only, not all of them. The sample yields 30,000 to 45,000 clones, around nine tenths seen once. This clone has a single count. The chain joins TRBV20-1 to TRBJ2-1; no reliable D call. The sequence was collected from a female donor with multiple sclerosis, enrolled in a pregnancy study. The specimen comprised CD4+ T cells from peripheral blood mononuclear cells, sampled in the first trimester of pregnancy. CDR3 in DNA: TGCAGTGCTAGCCGCAATGAGCAGTTCTTC. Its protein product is CSASRNEQFF.